The T cell receptor (beta chain) under discussion was sequenced for a study of blood T cell repertoires in COVID-19. TCRdb keeps only in-frame clones here, not all; method: immunoSEQ multiplex PCR. The sample holds roughly 120,000 clones, around 80% seen once. The CDR3 sequence is 16 residues long. Trimming took 2 bases from V and 2 from J; bases not matched to a gene: 7. Germline CDR1 is SGHTA and CDR2 is FQGNSA. Sequencing input: peripheral blood. The source of this sequence is a man between 65 and 85 years old with acute or convalescent COVID-19. The genes are TRBV7-2 and TRBJ2-3; TRBD2 matches at 7 bases. CDR3 coding DNA: TGTGCCAGCAGCTTACGGCGGGAGATATACACAGATACGCAGTATTTT. This sequence encodes CASSLRREIYTDTQYF.